This record concerns one T cell receptor beta chain sequence. Its specificity is not known. The germline gene is not matched at one end of the junction; a read error may be the cause. The germline V gene has CDR1 SGHRS and CDR2 YFSETQ. This CDR3 is built from 14 residues. Every patient was untreated before thyroid surgery. In the authors' workflow: A distant-metastasis classifier for papillary thyroid cancer was built using CDR3 differences across clinicopathological groups. TCRdb re-called clones via MiXCR from the PCR reads. The V and J calls shown here were made by TCRdb, not taken from the authors' results. There are about 35,000 clones in the sample; roughly a sixth occur only once, and approximately 13% lies in the top ten. This specimen comes from a study of metastatic and nonmetastatic thyroid tumors. Study at large: Where malignant and benign thyroid patients were concerned, repertoires were compared across blood and tumor or nodule tissue.

Study-wide points: Significantly higher TCR beta diversity was reportedly seen in malignant thyroid tumors than benign nodules, in blood and tumor.

This TCR came from a male donor with papillary thyroid cancer or a benign thyroid nodule (not recorded which). Some clones in this sample may be carry-over from other donors' samples. What was sequenced was blood. The chain joins TRBV5-1 to TRBJ2-7, with 8 bases that match TRBD2. The CDR3 DNA follows: TGTGCCAGCAGCCACAGCGGGAGCCCCTACGAGCATTACTTC. It codes for CASSHSGSPYEHYF.